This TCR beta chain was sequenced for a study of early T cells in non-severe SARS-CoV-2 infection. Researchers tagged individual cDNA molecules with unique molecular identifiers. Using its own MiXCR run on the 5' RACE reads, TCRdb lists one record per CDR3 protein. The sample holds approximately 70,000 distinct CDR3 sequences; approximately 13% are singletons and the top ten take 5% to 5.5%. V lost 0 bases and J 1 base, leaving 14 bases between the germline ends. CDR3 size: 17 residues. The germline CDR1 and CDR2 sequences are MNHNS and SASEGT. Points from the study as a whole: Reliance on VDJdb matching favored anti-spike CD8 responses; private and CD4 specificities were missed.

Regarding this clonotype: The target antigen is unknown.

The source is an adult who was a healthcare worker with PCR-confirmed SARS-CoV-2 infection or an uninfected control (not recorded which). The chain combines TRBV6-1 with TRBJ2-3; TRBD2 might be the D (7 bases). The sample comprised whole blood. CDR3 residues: CASSEAGRGAGTDTQYF. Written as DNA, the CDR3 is TGTGCCAGCAGTGAAGCTGGGAGGGGGGCGGGCACAGATACGCAGTATTTT.